The 23 T cell receptor beta chains below come from one sample, sequenced in a study of control samples from healthy donors and cancer patients. Measured with immunoSEQ multiplex PCR; TCRdb has only the in-frame clones, and not every one. The sample shows about 80,000 clones, 91% of them seen only once. Sequences were obtained from blood. The receptors here all came from a man between 50 and 59 years old in good health.

The gene calls are TRBV14 and TRBJ2-2; TRBD1 or TRBD2 may be the D gene (5 bases each). The length of the CDR3 is 13 residues. The germline V and J ends were trimmed by 4 bases and 8 bases, with 11 bases remaining between them. Germline CDR1 reads SGHDN; CDR2 reads FVKESK. CDR3 sequence: CASSPGLQGELFF. DNA for the CDR3: TGTGCCAGCAGCCCGGGGCTCCAAGGGGAGCTGTTTTTT.

The chain carries TRBV4-2 and TRBJ1-2; the D gene is possibly TRBD1 (6 bases). This CDR3 spans 17 amino acids. Trimming stripped 0 bases from V and 6 bases from J, with 20 bases between. Germline V gene lookup returns CDR1 LGHNA and CDR2 YNFKEQ. The CDR3 loop is CASSQDGAGRGGDGYTF. In DNA, the CDR3 is TGTGCCAGCAGCCAAGATGGGGCCGGCAGGGGTGGTGATGGCTACACCTTC.

V gene TRBV23-1 combines with J gene TRBJ2-1; no reliable D call. TRBV23-1 is designated an ORF whose function remains uncertain. This CDR3 is built from 13 residues. The V gene lost 3 bases and the J gene lost 4 bases, with 7 bases spanning the gap. Here the CDR3 reads CASSHGRYNEQFF. Written as DNA, the CDR3 is TGCGCCAGCAGTCATGGACGGTACAATGAGCAGTTCTTC.

Turning to this clone: This CDR3 is also generated by other DNA sequences in the sample. This chain links TRBV6-5 with TRBJ1-5, with unresolved D. Trimming took off 0 bases at V and 0 bases at J, with 0 bases between the two ends. Germline V gene sequence: CDR1 MNHEY, CDR2 SVGAGI. This CDR3 comprises 13 residues. CDR3 region: CASSYSSNQPQHF. The CDR3 coding sequence is TGTGCCAGCAGTTACTCTAGCAATCAGCCCCAGCATTTT.

The genes are TRBV11-2 and TRBJ1-6; D remains unclear. Trimming pared 2 bases from V and 6 bases from J, leaving 11 bases between. The CDR3 is 15 residues long. Germline CDR1 SGHAT, CDR2 FQNNGV. Here the CDR3 reads CASSLLGGSNSPLHF. As DNA, the CDR3 is TGTGCCAGCAGCTTACTTGGAGGGAGTAATTCACCCCTCCACTTT.

The V and J genes are TRBV15 and TRBJ2-3, with a weak D call TRBD2 (5 bases). Deletions cut 5 bases from V and 6 bases from J, with 9 bases between. The CDR3 spans 12 residues. Germline values: CDR1 LNHNV, CDR2 YYDKDF (reference sequence). This chain's CDR3 is CATSGRGDTQYF. The CDR3 DNA follows: TGTGCCACCAGCGGGAGAGGGGATACGCAGTATTTT.

In this sample, this clone turned up a few times. An end of the junction differs from the germline gene, which may be a read error. This CDR3 is CASSTVGESNYDYTF. For the CDR3, the DNA is TGTGCCAGCAGTACGGTAGGGGAATCTAACTATGACTACACCTTC. V gene TRBV6-4 combines with J gene TRBJ1-2, with D possibly being TRBD1 (5 bases). The CDR3 spans 15 residues. Germline CDR1 and CDR2: MRHNA and SNTAGT.

DNA of the CDR3: TGTGCCAGCAGCTCCCCACGGGGTACTAACTATGGCTACACCTTC. It specifies CASSSPRGTNYGYTF. V usage is TRBV5-4 and J usage is TRBJ1-2; D gene ambiguous. V was trimmed by 3 bases and J by 0 bases, leaving 12 bases between them. Germline CDR1 SGHNT, CDR2 YYREEE (reference sequence). This CDR3 spans 15 amino acids.

The chain carries TRBV6-1 and TRBJ1-1; 7 bases line up with TRBD1. The CDR3 is made up of 13 amino acids. V lost 5 bases, J lost 10 bases, and 10 bases stayed unmatched. CDR1 and CDR2 (germline): MNHNS, SASEGT. CDR3 nucleotide sequence: TGTGCCAGCAGTCGGGACAGCGTCAATGGAGCTTTCTTT. Translation: CASSRDSVNGAFF.

CDR3 nucleotides: TGTGCCAGCAGTTACCAACAGTACTCCTACGAGCAGTACTTC. This sequence encodes CASSYQQYSYEQYF. The rearrangement joins TRBV6-5 to TRBJ2-7; D is unclear. Germline V lookup: CDR1 MNHEY, CDR2 SVGAGI. The CDR3 loop spans 14 amino acids. Trimming removed 2 bases at V and 0 bases at J, with 8 bases between.

The chain is built from TRBV2 and TRBJ2-5; unclear D gene. V was pared by 7 bases and J by 5 bases, with 14 bases between. Germline values: CDR1 SNHLY, CDR2 FYNNEI. The CDR3 totals 13 residues. The CDR3 coding sequence is TGTGCCAGCATTGTAGAGGTGGCGGAGACCCAGTACTTC. It is translated as CASIVEVAETQYF.

The chain joins TRBV4-1 to TRBJ1-6; D call uncertain. CDR1 and CDR2 from the germline V gene are MGHRA and YSYEKL. The CDR3 is made up of 16 amino acids. The germline V and J ends were trimmed by 1 base and 6 bases, with 13 bases remaining between them. This CDR3 is CASSQVGKGGNSPLHF. In DNA, the CDR3 is TGCGCCAGCAGCCAAGTAGGTAAAGGAGGTAATTCACCCCTCCACTTT.

The V gene is TRBV4-3, the J gene TRBJ1-1; D is unresolved. The germline CDR1 and CDR2 sequences are LGHNA and YSLEER. V lost 4 bases and J lost 5, with 11 bases in between. The CDR3 loop spans 13 amino acids. The CDR3 DNA reads as TGCGCCAGCAGCCTTCGCCGGGGAACTGAAGCTTTCTTT. Protein: CASSLRRGTEAFF.

The chain uses TRBV3-1 (or the pseudogene TRBV3-2) and TRBJ1-5, with 8 bases that match TRBD1. Germline V gene data show CDR1 as LGHDT and CDR2 as YNNKEL (reference sequence). Trimming at V came to 3 bases and at J to 7 bases, leaving 14 bases not matched to a gene. This CDR3 has 17 residues. DNA of the CDR3: TGTGCCAGCAGCCAGGGTACTGGAGGACAGGGCAGCCAGCCCCAGCATTTT. As protein: CASSQGTGGQGSQPQHF.

The rearrangement uses TRBV11-2 and TRBJ1-2; 8 positions match TRBD1. In germline, CDR1 is SGHAT, CDR2 FQNNGV. The CDR3 runs to 17 residues. The trim removed 0 bases at V and 2 bases at J, leaving 8 bases unmatched. DNA for the CDR3: TGTGCCAGCAGCTTAGAATCCGGGACAGGTCCCAACTATGGCTACACCTTC. Translated, it gives CASSLESGTGPNYGYTF. The full variable domain, its missing parts supplied by reference TRBV11-2 and TRBJ1-2, is EAGVAQSPRYKIIEKRQSVAFWCNPISGHATLYWYQQILGQGPKLLIQFQNNGVVDDSQLPKDRFSAERLKGVDSTLKIQPAKLEDSAVYLCASSLESGTGPNYGYTFGSGTRLTVV.

The V and J genes are TRBV14 and TRBJ2-1; the D is unclear. CDR1 and CDR2 from the germline V gene are SGHDN and FVKESK. This CDR3 comprises 13 residues. V was clipped by 6 bases and J by 7 bases, with 13 bases between them. The CDR3 sequence: CASRPPWGNEQFF. CDR3 DNA: TGTGCCAGCAGACCTCCCTGGGGAAATGAGCAGTTCTTC. The full variable domain, its missing parts supplied by reference TRBV14 and TRBJ2-1, is EAGVTQFPSHSVIEKGQTVTLRCDPISGHDNLYWYRRVMGKEIKFLLHFVKESKQDESGMPNNRFLAERTGGTYSTLKVQPAELEDSGVYFCASRPPWGNEQFFGPGTRLTVL.

The chain is built from TRBV4-2 and TRBJ1-1; 10 bases fit TRBD1. Looked up from germline, CDR1 is LGHNA and CDR2 is YNFKEQ. The CDR3 has 13 amino acids. J gave up 10 bases and V 1 base, and 3 bases lay outside the gene matches. CDR3 region: CASSQVGDRGAFF. In DNA form, the CDR3 reads TGTGCCAGCAGCCAAGTTGGGGACAGGGGAGCTTTCTTT.

The gene calls are TRBV19 and TRBJ1-6, with TRBD1 matching over 7 bases. Unmatched junction bases numbered 14, after V lost 4 bases and J lost 14 bases. Germline V lookup: CDR1 LNHDA, CDR2 SQIVND (reference sequence). This CDR3 comprises 15 residues. The CDR3 region has the DNA TGTGCCAGTAGTACGGATTGGACAGGACGGCCCACCCTCCACTTT. Protein: CASSTDWTGRPTLHF.

The J gene is TRBJ1-4, the V gene TRBV27; D perhaps matches TRBD1 (5 bases). The CDR3 is 13 amino acids. CDR1 and CDR2 (germline): MNHEY, SMNVEV (reference sequence). Trimming shortened V by 3 bases and J by 8 bases, and 10 bases separated the two germline ends. CDR3 bases: TGTGCCAGCAGTTTTTCGGGGGGGGAAAAACTGTTTTTT. It encodes CASSFSGGEKLFF.

The chain recombines TRBV13 with TRBJ2-3; 8 bases fit TRBD2. Looked up from germline, CDR1 is PRHDT and CDR2 is FYEKMQ (reference sequence). CDR3 length equals 15 residues. V dropped 0 bases and J dropped 6; count of bases not matched to a gene: 5. DNA of the CDR3: TGTGCCAGCAGCTTAGGCGGCGGGGGGATGGATACGCAGTATTTT. This sequence encodes CASSLGGGGMDTQYF. Full variable domain (remainder filled in from reference TRBV13 and TRBJ2-3): AAGVIQSPRHLIKEKRETATLKCYPIPRHDTVYWYQQGPGQDPQFLISFYEKMQSDKGSIPDRFSAQQFSDYHSELNMSSLELGDSALYFCASSLGGGGMDTQYFGPGTRLTVL.

This chain connects TRBV7-8 to TRBJ1-2; D possibly corresponds to TRBD1 (5 bases). Germline CDR1 reads SGHVS; CDR2 reads FQNEAQ. Trimming cost V 4 bases and J 4 bases, with 7 bases left between them. The CDR3 spans 12 residues. Here the CDR3 DNA reads TGTGCCAGCAGCTCCGGGACCTATGGCTACACCTTC. It is translated as CASSSGTYGYTF.

V and J are TRBV2 and TRBJ1-5; 7 nucleotides align to TRBD1. CDR1 and CDR2 from the germline V gene are SNHLY and FYNNEI. CDR3 length: 14 residues. The V gene end was trimmed by 8 bases and the J gene end by 4 bases; junction bases not matched to a gene: 8. CDR3 sequence (DNA): TGTGCCAGCGATCCCTCAGGGGGTAATCAGCCCCAGCATTTT. It is translated as CASDPSGGNQPQHF. The whole variable domain, remainder taken from reference TRBV2 and TRBJ1-5, is EPEVTQTPSHQVTQMGQEVILRCVPISNHLYFYWYRQILGQKVEFLVSFYNNEISEKSEIFDDQFSVERPDGSNFTLKIRSTKLEDSAMYFCASDPSGGNQPQHFGDGTRLSIL.

This sequence joins TRBV11-1 and TRBJ1-1, with a weak D call TRBD1 (6 bases). CDR1 is SGHAT, CDR2 FQDESV, per germline (reference sequence). The V and J ends lost 7 bases and 2 bases respectively, with 17 bases between them. CDR3 length: 15 amino acids. The CDR3 bases are TGTGCCAGCAACCCCCGGGGGGGGGCAAACACTGAAGCTTTCTTT. This codes for CASNPRGGANTEAFF. The variable domain in full, completed from reference TRBV11-1 and TRBJ1-1, reads EAEVAQSPRYKITEKSQAVAFWCDPISGHATLYWYRQILGQGPELLVQFQDESVVDDSQLPKDRFSAERLKGVDSTLKIQPAELGDSAMYLCASNPRGGANTEAFFGQGTRLTVV.